The rows below give T cell receptor beta chains drawn from one sample of a study of blood T cell repertoires in COVID-19. The table came from immunoSEQ multiplex PCR; TCRdb's copy has only in-frame clones and leaves some out. The sample lists about 110,000 clones, 75% to 85% occurring once. Sequenced sample: peripheral blood. All receptors come from a woman in her sixties or seventies with acute or convalescent COVID-19. Both conserved end residues are part of each CDR3. D genes are given only for firm matches. The size entry is marked missing in some rows and otherwise reads once, few, many or a size class.

j_call,d_call,clone_size,v_call,cdr3_aa,cdr3_nt
TRBJ1-3,TRBD1,-,TRBV19,CASSMEGAITNTIYF,TGTGCCAGTAGCATGGAGGGGGCAATTACGAACACCATATATTTT
TRBJ1-1,-,-,TRBV6-1,CASSDLSGSEAFF,TGTGCCAGCAGTGACCTAAGCGGCTCTGAAGCTTTCTTT
TRBJ1-3,TRBD1,-,TRBV10-3,CAISEYGDRRSGNTIYF,TGTGCCATCAGTGAGTATGGGGACAGACGCTCTGGAAACACCATATATTTT
TRBJ1-4,TRBD1,-,TRBV18,CASSPQMPGTGANEKLFF,TGTGCCAGCTCACCCCAAATGCCCGGGACAGGGGCTAATGAAAAACTGTTTTTT
TRBJ2-3,TRBD2,-,TRBV12-5,CASGLVWRGKDTQYF,TGTGCTAGTGGTTTGGTATGGCGGGGGAAAGATACGCAGTATTTT
TRBJ2-7,-,-,TRBV29-1,CSGLLNRLDYEQYF,TGCAGCGGTCTCTTGAATAGACTGGACTACGAGCAGTACTTC
TRBJ2-7,-,-,TRBV5-6,CASSFLQGMFEQYF,TGTGCCAGCAGCTTTCTGCAGGGGATGTTCGAGCAGTACTTC
TRBJ2-7,-,-,TRBV7-9,CASSLGQGSGGQYF,TGTGCCAGCAGCTTGGGACAAGGGTCTGGGGGGCAGTACTTC
TRBJ2-2,-,-,TRBV9,CASSVTVFTGELFF,TGTGCCAGCAGCGTAACTGTATTCACCGGGGAGCTGTTTTTT
TRBJ1-6,-,-,TRBV28,CASSLWERENSPLHF,TGTGCCAGCAGTTTATGGGAAAGGGAGAATTCACCCCTCCACTTT
TRBJ2-5,-,-,TRBV9,CASSVVEQETQYF,TGTGCCAGCAGCGTAGTAGAACAAGAGACCCAGTACTTC
TRBJ2-2,-,-,TRBV12-2,CASRLPPDRGDAGELFF,TGTGCAAGTCGCTTACCCCCGGACAGGGGGGATGCCGGGGAGCTGTTTTTT
TRBJ1-6,TRBD1,-,TRBV30,CAWAIGDRANSPLHF,TGTGCCTGGGCAATCGGGGACAGGGCCAATTCACCCCTCCACTTT
TRBJ1-1,-,once,TRBV4-1,CASSQEVRDTEAFF,TGCGCCAGCAGCCAAGAAGTTCGGGACACTGAAGCTTTCTTT
TRBJ2-2,-,-,TRBV9,CASSMGPNTGELFF,TGTGCCAGCTCGATGGGCCCGAACACCGGGGAGCTGTTTTTT
TRBJ1-5,TRBD1,-,TRBV4-1,CASSQTGQTNQPQHF,TGCGCCAGCAGCCAAACGGGACAGACAAATCAGCCCCAGCATTTT
TRBJ2-3,TRBD1,few,TRBV19,CASSIPQGISTDTQYF,TGTGCCAGTAGTATACCACAGGGGATTAGCACAGATACGCAGTATTTT
TRBJ2-2,TRBD2,-,TRBV2,CASKASGGDTGELFF,TGTGCCAGCAAGGCTAGCGGGGGAGACACCGGGGAGCTGTTTTTT
TRBJ1-2,-,few,TRBV24-1,CATSSRAGGASGYTF,TGTGCCACCAGCAGTAGAGCGGGGGGCGCGAGCGGCTACACCTTC
TRBJ2-3,TRBD1,-,TRBV14,CASDRTGGGTTDTQYF,TGTGCCAGCGACCGCACAGGGGGTGGCACGACAGATACGCAGTATTTT
TRBJ1-6,-,-,TRBV7-6,CASSLSYNSPLHF,TGTGCCAGCAGCTTGAGCTATAATTCACCCCTCCACTTT
TRBJ1-1,-,-,TRBV7-2,CASSAVITEAFF,TGTGCCAGCAGCGCGGTGATCACTGAAGCTTTCTTT
TRBJ2-2,-,-,TRBV7-2,CASSPTRTRGGGELFF,TGTGCCAGCAGCCCCACACGAACTAGAGGAGGGGGGGAGCTGTTTTTT
TRBJ1-1,TRBD1,-,TRBV5-1,CASSLPGQGSEAFF,TGCGCCAGCAGCCTGCCTGGACAGGGGTCTGAAGCTTTCTTT
TRBJ2-7,-,-,TRBV2,CASSEALSYEQYF,TGTGCCAGCAGTGAAGCACTCTCCTACGAGCAGTACTTC
TRBJ1-2,-,few,TRBV3-1/TRBV3-2,CASSQSRFKSYGYTF,TGTGCCAGCAGCCAATCCAGGTTTAAATCCTATGGCTACACCTTC
TRBJ1-2,-,-,TRBV19,CASSIMTGRGGYTF,TGTGCCAGTAGTATAATGACGGGGAGAGGTGGCTACACCTTC
TRBJ2-1,-,-,TRBV19,CASSMLLIWSEQFF,TGTGCCAGTAGTATGCTTCTAATATGGTCCGAGCAGTTCTTC
TRBJ2-7,-,-,TRBV11-2,CASSLGPTGYEQYF,TGTGCCAGCAGCTTGGGGCCAACAGGGTACGAGCAGTACTTC
TRBJ1-5,-,-,TRBV6-1,CASSEWITELDQPQHF,TGTGCCAGCAGTGAATGGATAACAGAGTTGGATCAGCCCCAGCATTTT
TRBJ1-1,TRBD1,-,TRBV19,CGTGDTEAFF,TGTGGGACAGGGGACACTGAAGCTTTCTTT
TRBJ1-2,TRBD1,-,TRBV4-1,CASSQHGTGGSGGYTF,TGCGCCAGCAGCCAACACGGGACAGGGGGCTCTGGTGGCTACACCTTC
TRBJ2-7,-,-,TRBV29-1,CSVGLPRNEQYF,TGCAGCGTGGGACTCCCCCGGAACGAGCAGTACTTC
TRBJ1-1,-,-,TRBV28,CASSINRVNTEAFF,TGTGCCAGCAGCATAAACAGGGTGAACACTGAAGCTTTCTTT
TRBJ2-1,TRBD1,-,TRBV24-1,CATSDPRPGQGADEQFF,TGTGCCACCAGTGACCCCAGACCGGGACAGGGGGCCGATGAGCAGTTCTTC
TRBJ1-6,-,-,TRBV30,CAWTPLNSPLHF,TGTGCCTGGACTCCACTAAATTCACCCCTCCACTTT
TRBJ2-5,TRBD2,-,TRBV11-3,CASSLNSGEAVETQYF,TGTGCCAGCAGCTTAAATAGCGGGGAGGCGGTGGAGACCCAGTACTTC
TRBJ2-2,TRBD1,-,TRBV7-2,CASSPTGAGELFF,TGTGCCAGCAGCCCGACAGGGGCCGGGGAGCTGTTTTTT
TRBJ1-2,-,-,TRBV25-1,CASRPPGEGGYTF,TGTGCCAGCAGGCCTCCAGGGGAGGGTGGCTACACCTTC
TRBJ1-5,-,-,TRBV4-3,CASSQETGTNQPQHF,TGCGCCAGCAGCCAAGAAACAGGGACCAATCAGCCCCAGCATTTT
TRBJ1-6,-,-,TRBV5-4,CASSLGPYANSPLHF,TGTGCCAGCAGCTTGGGTCCCTATGCAAATTCACCCCTCCACTTT
TRBJ1-3,TRBD1,-,TRBV5-4,CASRQQGAGGNTIYF,TGTGCCAGCAGGCAACAGGGGGCGGGTGGAAACACCATATATTTT
TRBJ1-5,TRBD1,few,TRBV19,CASSPGQAINQPQHF,TGTGCCAGTAGTCCAGGACAGGCGATCAATCAGCCCCAGCATTTT
TRBJ2-7,-,-,TRBV4-2,CASSQESSRGDEQYF,TGTGCCAGCAGCCAAGAATCGTCCAGGGGAGACGAGCAGTACTTC
TRBJ1-1,-,-,TRBV6-6,CASRPPTDNTEAFF,TGTGCCAGCAGGCCCCCCACAGATAACACTGAAGCTTTCTTT
TRBJ2-6,-,-,TRBV5-5,CASSFRLDGANVLTF,TGTGCCAGCAGCTTCCGACTCGACGGGGCCAACGTCCTGACTTTC
TRBJ1-5,TRBD1,once,TRBV19,CASSILVRDRGNQPQHF,TGTGCCAGTAGTATCCTAGTGAGGGACAGGGGAAATCAGCCCCAGCATTTT
TRBJ1-2,-,-,TRBV20-1,CSAAAGQGYTF,TGCAGTGCTGCCGCGGGGCAAGGCTACACCTTC
TRBJ2-1,TRBD2,-,TRBV7-6,CASSLGTSGDNEQFF,TGTGCCAGCAGCTTAGGGACTAGCGGGGATAATGAGCAGTTCTTC